A single sample gave rise to the 13 T cell receptor beta chains below, sequenced in a study of vaccination and CD4 T cells after COVID-19. Treatment here: roughly 10-day PBMC culture with coronavirus spike peptide pools or control peptides (ViraFEST assay). An Oncomine TCR Beta short-read assay was used to sequence the DNA from cultured CD4+ T cells. One entry per CDR3 protein results from TCRdb running MiXCR on the PCR reads. The sample shows about 21,000 distinct CDR3 sequences, roughly 64% of them seen only once. The antigens these receptors bind are not known. The sample consisted of CD4+ T cells from blood, cultured in vitro. These TCRs come from a human donor who had recovered from COVID-19.

V is TRBV20-1 and J is TRBJ2-1; TRBD1 matches 9 bases. Germline trimming cut 2 bases from V and 4 bases from J; bases unmatched to any gene: 21. Germline CDR1 reads DFQATT; CDR2 reads SNEGSKA (reference sequence). The CDR3 length is 20 residues. DNA of the CDR3: TGCAGTGCTAGAATAACCGGGACAGGGAGTACGGGAGATAGTTACAATGAGCAGTTCTTC. It yields the protein CSARITGTGSTGDSYNEQFF.

The rearrangement uses TRBV27 and TRBJ2-7, with 8 bases that match TRBD2. Germline loops: CDR1 MNHEY, CDR2 SMNVEV (reference sequence). J was trimmed by 6 bases and V by 5 bases; bases with no gene match: 12. The CDR3 loop spans 15 amino acids. In nucleotides, the CDR3 is TGTGCCAGCAGTCCTCGTGCCAGCGGGAGAAGCGAGCAGTACTTC. Its translation is CASSPRASGRSEQYF.

The V and J genes are TRBV6-5 and TRBJ2-7; 8 positions match TRBD1. CDR3 size: 16 residues. The V gene's germline CDR1 is MNHEY and CDR2 SVGAGI. V dropped 0 bases and J dropped 2; count of bases not matched to a gene: 6. CDR3: CASSYSRQGTTYEQYF. CDR3 in DNA: TGTGCCAGCAGTTACTCGAGACAGGGGACCACCTACGAGCAGTACTTC.

The chain couples TRBV7-3 to TRBJ2-1; the match to TRBD2 covers 8 bases. CDR1 and CDR2 (germline): SGHTA, FQGTGA. Trimming took 3 bases from V and 0 from J; bases not matched to a gene: 1. The CDR3 loop spans 15 amino acids. This chain's CDR3 is CASSFSGSSYNEQFF. CDR3 nucleotides: TGTGCCAGCAGCTTCAGCGGGAGCTCCTACAATGAGCAGTTCTTC. Combining the CDR3 with reference TRBV7-3 and TRBJ2-1 gives the whole variable domain GAGVSQTPSNKVTEKGKYVELRCDPISGHTALYWYRQSLGQGPEFLIYFQGTGAADDSGLPNDRFFAVRPEGSVSTLKIQRTERGDSAVYLCASSFSGSSYNEQFFGPGTRLTVL.

This clonotype was seen a few times. The chain links TRBV27 to TRBJ1-1, with D perhaps TRBD1 (5 bases). Between the trimmed V and J ends, which lost 8 bases and 7 bases, there was a span of 8 bases. Germline values: CDR1 MNHEY, CDR2 SMNVEV (reference sequence). This CDR3 spans 10 amino acids. The CDR3 DNA sequence: TGTGCCAGCGAGGGGCTTGAAGCTTTCTTT. This encodes CASEGLEAFF.

The CDR3 reads CASRESPGQGYLQETQYF. The CDR3 DNA follows: TGTGCCAGCAGGGAAAGTCCGGGACAGGGTTATCTTCAAGAGACCCAGTACTTC. The rearrangement uses TRBV28 and TRBJ2-5; TRBD1 aligns across 9 bases. Losses at the gene ends were 6 bases for V and 2 bases for J; bases not matched to a gene: 16. Germline values: CDR1 MDHEN, CDR2 SYDVKM. The CDR3 contains 18 residues.

The chain uses TRBV6-1 and TRBJ2-4, with D unresolved. The V gene's germline CDR1 is MNHNS and CDR2 SASEGT. V shed 3 bases and J shed 6 bases, with 9 bases lying between them. This CDR3 has 13 residues. CDR3 region: CASSDPATNIQYF. CDR3 DNA sequence: TGTGCCAGCAGTGACCCCGCTACAAACATTCAGTACTTC.

The chain couples TRBV24-1 to TRBJ2-3; D unresolved. Trimming removed 0 bases from V and 1 base from J, with 10 bases in between. The CDR3 is 16 amino acids. CDR1 and CDR2 (germline): KGHDR, SFDVKD. CDR3 sequence: CATSDLSDRGTDTQYF. The DNA of the CDR3 is TGTGCCACCAGTGATTTGTCCGACCGGGGCACAGATACGCAGTATTTT.

This clonotype was counted between two and nine times. CDR3: CASSSQGLEAFF. In DNA, the CDR3 is TGTGCCAGCAGCTCACAGGGGTTAGAAGCTTTCTTT. The chain couples TRBV7-2 to TRBJ1-1, with 7 bases fitting TRBD1. This CDR3 comprises 12 residues. J lost 8 bases, V lost 4 bases, and 4 bases had no gene match. CDR1 and CDR2 from the germline V gene are SGHTA and FQGNSA.

J is TRBJ2-3 and V is TRBV7-3; TRBD2 agrees at 10 bases. V was clipped by 4 bases and J by 5 bases; unmatched bases: 6. Germline V gene sequence: CDR1 SGHTA, CDR2 FQGTGA. The CDR3 has 15 amino acids. Written as DNA, the CDR3 is TGTGCCAGCAGCTCTAGCGGGAGTAGGGGAGATACGCAGTATTTT. It translates to CASSSSGSRGDTQYF.

The chain has TRBV6-5 and TRBJ1-1; weak D call: TRBD1 (6 bases). With 4 bases removed from V and 6 bases from J, the gap between germline ends came to 12 bases. This CDR3 is built from 13 residues. Germline CDR1 is MNHEY and CDR2 is SVGAGI. The chain's CDR3 is CASSLQGFAEAFF. For the CDR3, the DNA is TGTGCCAGCAGTTTACAGGGTTTTGCTGAAGCTTTCTTT.

The genes are TRBV6-2 or TRBV6-3 and TRBJ2-3, with 10 bases lining up with TRBD1. Germline values: CDR1 MNHEY, CDR2 SVGEGT. Trimming took 2 bases from V and 6 from J; bases not matched to a gene: 5. The CDR3 spans 15 residues. CDR3 coding DNA: TGTGCCAGCAGTTACGGGGACAGGGGCCAGGATACGCAGTATTTT. Residues: CASSYGDRGQDTQYF.

The chain is built from TRBV2 and TRBJ1-2; D remains unclear. CDR1 and CDR2 (germline): SNHLY, FYNNEI. V lost 6 bases, J lost 2 bases, and 16 bases lay in between. There are 15 residues in the CDR3. The CDR3 sequence is CASRGLSDPNYGYTF. The CDR3 region has the DNA TGTGCCAGCAGGGGATTATCCGACCCCAACTATGGCTACACCTTC.